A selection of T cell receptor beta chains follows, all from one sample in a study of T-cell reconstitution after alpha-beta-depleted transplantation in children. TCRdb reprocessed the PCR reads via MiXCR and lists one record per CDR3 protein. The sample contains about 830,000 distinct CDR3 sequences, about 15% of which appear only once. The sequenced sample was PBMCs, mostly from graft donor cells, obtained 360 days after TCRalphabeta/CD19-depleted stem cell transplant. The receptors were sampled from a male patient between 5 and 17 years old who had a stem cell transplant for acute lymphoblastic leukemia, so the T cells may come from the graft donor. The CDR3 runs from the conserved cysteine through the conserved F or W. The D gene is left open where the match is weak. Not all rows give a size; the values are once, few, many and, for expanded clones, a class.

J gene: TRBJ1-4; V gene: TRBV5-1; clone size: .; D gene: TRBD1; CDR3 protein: CASSLAGGFFTNEKLFF; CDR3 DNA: TGCGCCAGCAGCTTGGCAGGGGGCTTTTTCACTAATGAAAAACTGTTTTTT
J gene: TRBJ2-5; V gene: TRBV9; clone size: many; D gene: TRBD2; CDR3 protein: CASRAGIEETQYF; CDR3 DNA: TGTGCCAGTAGAGCGGGGATTGAGGAGACCCAGTACTTC
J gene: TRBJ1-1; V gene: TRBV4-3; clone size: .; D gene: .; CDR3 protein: CASSQVVRPNTEAFF; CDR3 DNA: TGCGCCAGCAGCCAAGTGGTTCGTCCGAACACTGAAGCTTTCTTT
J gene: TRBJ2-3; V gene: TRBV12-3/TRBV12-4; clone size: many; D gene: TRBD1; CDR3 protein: CASGSQGALTDTQYF; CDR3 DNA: TGTGCCAGCGGTTCCCAGGGGGCTCTGACAGATACGCAGTATTTT
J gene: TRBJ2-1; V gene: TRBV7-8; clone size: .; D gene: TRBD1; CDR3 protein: CASSFLGTGPFSYNEQFF; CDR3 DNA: TGTGCCAGCAGCTTTCTCGGGACAGGCCCTTTTTCCTACAATGAGCAGTTCTTC
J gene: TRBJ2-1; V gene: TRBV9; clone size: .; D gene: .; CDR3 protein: CASSEGQPYEQFF; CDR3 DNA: TGTGCCAGCAGCGAAGGACAGCCCTATGAGCAGTTCTTC
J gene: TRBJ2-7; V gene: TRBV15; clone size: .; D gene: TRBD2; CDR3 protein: CATSSPRTSGSDEQYF; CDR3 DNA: TGTGCCACCAGCAGTCCTCGAACTAGCGGGAGCGACGAGCAGTACTTC
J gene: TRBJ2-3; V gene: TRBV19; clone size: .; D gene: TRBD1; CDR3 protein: CASSIRGRPSTDTQYF; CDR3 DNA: TGTGCCAGTAGTATTAGGGGGCGGCCTTCCACAGATACGCAGTATTTT
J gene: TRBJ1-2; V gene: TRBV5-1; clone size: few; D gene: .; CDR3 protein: CASSGYSGYTF; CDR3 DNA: TGCGCCAGCAGCGGATACAGCGGCTACACCTTC
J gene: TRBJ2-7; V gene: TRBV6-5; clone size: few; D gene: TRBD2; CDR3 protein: CASSYSAGTSYEQYF; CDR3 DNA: TGTGCCAGCAGTTACTCGGCCGGGACTAGCTACGAGCAGTACTTC
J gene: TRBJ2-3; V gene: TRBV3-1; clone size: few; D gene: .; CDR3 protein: CASSQDGTGPTDTQYF; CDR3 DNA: TGTGCCAGCAGCCAAGATGGAACGGGACCCACAGATACGCAGTATTTT
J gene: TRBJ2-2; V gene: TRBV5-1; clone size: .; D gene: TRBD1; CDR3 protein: CASSLVPGTGGTGELFF; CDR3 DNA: TGCGCCAGCAGCTTGGTCCCCGGGACAGGGGGCACCGGGGAGCTGTTTTTT
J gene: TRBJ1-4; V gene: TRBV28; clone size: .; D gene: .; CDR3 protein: CASSFRISDDEKLFF; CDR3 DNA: TGTGCCAGCAGTTTCCGAATCTCCGATGATGAAAAACTGTTTTTT
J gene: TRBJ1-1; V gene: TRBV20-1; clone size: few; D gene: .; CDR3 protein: CSATPQTGKNTEAFF; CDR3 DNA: TGCAGTGCTACACCCCAGACAGGAAAGAACACTGAAGCTTTCTTT
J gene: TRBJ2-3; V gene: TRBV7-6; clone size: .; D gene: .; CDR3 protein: CASSPGTDSQYF; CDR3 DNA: TGTGCCAGCAGCCCCGGCACAGATTCGCAGTATTTT
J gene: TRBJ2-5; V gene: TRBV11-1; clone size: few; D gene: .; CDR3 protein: CASSSTDSQETQYF; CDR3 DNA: TGTGCCAGCAGCTCCACGGATTCCCAAGAGACCCAGTACTTC
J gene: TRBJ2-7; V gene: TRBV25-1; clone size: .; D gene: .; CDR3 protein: CASSDGRQGSYEQYF; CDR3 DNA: TGTGCCAGCAGTGATGGAAGACAAGGGTCTTACGAGCAGTACTTC
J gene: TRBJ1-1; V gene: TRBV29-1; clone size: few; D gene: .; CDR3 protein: CSAVWGRQSEAFF; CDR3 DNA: TGCAGCGCCGTCTGGGGGCGTCAATCTGAAGCTTTCTTT
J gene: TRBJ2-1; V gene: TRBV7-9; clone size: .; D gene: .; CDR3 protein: CASSLVMARRPNEQFF; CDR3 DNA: TGTGCCAGCAGCTTAGTTATGGCCCGGCGACCCAATGAGCAGTTCTTC
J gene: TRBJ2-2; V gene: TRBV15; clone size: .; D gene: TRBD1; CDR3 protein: CATSRDPGTVNTGELFF; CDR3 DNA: TGTGCCACCAGCAGAGATCCAGGGACAGTTAACACCGGGGAGCTGTTTTTT
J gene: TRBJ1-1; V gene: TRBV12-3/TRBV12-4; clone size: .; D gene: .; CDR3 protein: CASSLTDWRAFF; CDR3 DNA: TGTGCCAGCAGTTTGACGGACTGGAGAGCTTTCTTT
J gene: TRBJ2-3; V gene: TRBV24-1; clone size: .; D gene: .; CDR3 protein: CATSAGFTDTQYF; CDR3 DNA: TGTGCCACCAGTGCTGGGTTCACAGATACGCAGTATTTT
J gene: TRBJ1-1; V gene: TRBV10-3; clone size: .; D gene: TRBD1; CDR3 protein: CAISSRQGAATEAFF; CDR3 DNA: TGTGCCATCAGTTCACGACAGGGGGCGGCCACTGAAGCTTTCTTT
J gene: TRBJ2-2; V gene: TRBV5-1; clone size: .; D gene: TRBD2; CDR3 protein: CASSSDSGSYGGELFF; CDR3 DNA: TGCGCCAGCAGCTCCGATAGCGGGAGCTATGGCGGGGAGCTGTTTTTT
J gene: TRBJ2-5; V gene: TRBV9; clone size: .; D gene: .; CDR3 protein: CASSARYQETQYF; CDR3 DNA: TGTGCCAGCAGCGCCAGGTACCAAGAGACCCAGTACTTC
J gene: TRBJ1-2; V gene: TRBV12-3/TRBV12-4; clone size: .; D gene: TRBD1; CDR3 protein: CASTGQGNYGYTF; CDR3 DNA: TGTGCCAGCACCGGACAGGGGAACTATGGCTACACCTTC
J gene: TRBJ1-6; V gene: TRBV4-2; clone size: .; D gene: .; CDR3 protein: CASSQGMGGYNSPLHF; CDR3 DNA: TGTGCCAGCAGCCAGGGAATGGGGGGGTATAATTCACCCCTCCACTTT
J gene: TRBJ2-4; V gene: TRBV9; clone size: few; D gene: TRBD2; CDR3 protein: CASSASGTIKNIQYF; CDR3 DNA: TGTGCCAGCAGCGCGTCCGGGACTATCAAAAACATTCAGTACTTC
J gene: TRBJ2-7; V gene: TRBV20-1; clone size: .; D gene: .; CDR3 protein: CSARDSGAGGKQYF; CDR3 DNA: TGCAGTGCTAGAGATTCGGGGGCCGGAGGAAAGCAGTACTTC
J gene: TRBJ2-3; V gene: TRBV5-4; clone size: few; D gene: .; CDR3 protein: CASSSHLTRQGLTTDTQYF; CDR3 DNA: TGTGCCAGCAGCTCCCACCTCACCAGACAGGGACTAACCACAGATACGCAGTATTTT
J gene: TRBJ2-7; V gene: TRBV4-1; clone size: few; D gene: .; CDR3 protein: CASSQDGGGFSYEQYF; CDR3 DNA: TGCGCCAGCAGCCAAGATGGGGGGGGCTTCTCCTACGAGCAGTACTTC
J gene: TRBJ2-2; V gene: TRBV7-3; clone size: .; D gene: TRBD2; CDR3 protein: CASSLWGTSGSTGELFF; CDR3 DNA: TGTGCCAGCAGCCTTTGGGGGACTAGCGGGAGCACCGGGGAGCTGTTTTTT
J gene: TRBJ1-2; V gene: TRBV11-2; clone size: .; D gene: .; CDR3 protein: CASSLMTAGLYGYTF; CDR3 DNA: TGTGCCAGCAGCTTGATGACGGCAGGGCTCTATGGCTACACCTTC
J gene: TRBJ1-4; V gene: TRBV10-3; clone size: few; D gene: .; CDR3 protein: CAISEGRPLQPHHNEKLFF; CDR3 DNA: TGTGCCATCAGTGAAGGTCGGCCACTCCAACCCCACCATAATGAAAAACTGTTTTTT
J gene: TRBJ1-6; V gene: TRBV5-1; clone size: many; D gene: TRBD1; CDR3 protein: CASSWDRVNSPLHF; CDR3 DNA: TGCGCCAGCAGCTGGGACAGGGTTAATTCACCCCTCCACTTT
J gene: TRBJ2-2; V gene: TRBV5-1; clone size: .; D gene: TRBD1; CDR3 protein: CASSPTGRAGELFF; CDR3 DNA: TGCGCCAGCAGCCCGACAGGGCGGGCCGGGGAGCTGTTTTTT
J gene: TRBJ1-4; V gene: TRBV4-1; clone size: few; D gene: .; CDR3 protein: CASSPARIATNEKLFF; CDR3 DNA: TGCGCCAGCAGCCCGGCCAGGATCGCAACTAATGAAAAACTGTTTTTT
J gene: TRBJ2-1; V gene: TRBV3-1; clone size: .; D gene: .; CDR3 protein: CASSLLAFPLNEQFF; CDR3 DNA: TGTGCCAGCAGCCTCCTAGCATTCCCCCTCAATGAGCAGTTCTTC
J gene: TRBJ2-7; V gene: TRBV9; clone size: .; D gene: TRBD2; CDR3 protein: CASSARLAGDEQYF; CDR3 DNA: TGTGCCAGCAGCGCCCGTCTAGCGGGAGACGAGCAGTACTTC
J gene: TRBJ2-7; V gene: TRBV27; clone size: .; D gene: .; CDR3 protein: CASRPADDYEQYF; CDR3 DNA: TGTGCCAGCAGACCCGCGGATGACTACGAGCAGTACTTC
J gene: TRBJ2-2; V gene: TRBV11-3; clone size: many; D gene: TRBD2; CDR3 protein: CASSRTSGRTGELFF; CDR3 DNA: TGTGCCAGCAGCCGGACTAGCGGGAGGACAGGGGAGCTGTTTTTT
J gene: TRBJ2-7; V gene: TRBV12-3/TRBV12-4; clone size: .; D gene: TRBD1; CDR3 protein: CASSTSGTVPYEQYF; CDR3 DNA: TGTGCCAGCAGTACGTCCGGGACAGTCCCCTACGAGCAGTACTTC